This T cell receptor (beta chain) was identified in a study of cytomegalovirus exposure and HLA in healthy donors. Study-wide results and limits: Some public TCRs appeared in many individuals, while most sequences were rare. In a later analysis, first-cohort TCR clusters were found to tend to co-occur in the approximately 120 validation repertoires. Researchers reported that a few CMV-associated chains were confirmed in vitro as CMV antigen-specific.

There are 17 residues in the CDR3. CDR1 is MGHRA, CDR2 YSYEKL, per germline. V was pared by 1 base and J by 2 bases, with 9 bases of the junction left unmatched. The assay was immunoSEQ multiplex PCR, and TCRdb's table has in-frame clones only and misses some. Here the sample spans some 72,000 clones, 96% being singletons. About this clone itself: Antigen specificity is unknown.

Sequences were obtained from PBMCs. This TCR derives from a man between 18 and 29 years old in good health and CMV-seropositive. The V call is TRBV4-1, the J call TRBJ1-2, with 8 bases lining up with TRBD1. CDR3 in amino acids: CASSQGTGRTPNYGYTF. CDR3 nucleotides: TGCGCCAGCAGCCAAGGGACAGGGAGGACCCCAAACTATGGCTACACCTTC.